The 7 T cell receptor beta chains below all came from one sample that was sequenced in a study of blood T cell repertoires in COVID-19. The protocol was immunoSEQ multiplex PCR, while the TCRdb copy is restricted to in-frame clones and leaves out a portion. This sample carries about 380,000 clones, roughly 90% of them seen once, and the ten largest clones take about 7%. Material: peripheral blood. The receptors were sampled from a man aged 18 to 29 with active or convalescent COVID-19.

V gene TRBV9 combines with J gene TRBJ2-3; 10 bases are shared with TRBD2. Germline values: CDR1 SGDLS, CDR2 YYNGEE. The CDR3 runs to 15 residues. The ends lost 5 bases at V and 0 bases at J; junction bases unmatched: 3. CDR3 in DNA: TGTGCCAGCAGTAGCGGGGGGACTAGCACAGATACGCAGTATTTT. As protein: CASSSGGTSTDTQYF.

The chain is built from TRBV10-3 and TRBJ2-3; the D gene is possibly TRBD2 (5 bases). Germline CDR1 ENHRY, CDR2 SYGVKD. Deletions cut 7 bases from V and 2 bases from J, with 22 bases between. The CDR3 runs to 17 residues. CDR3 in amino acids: CAIIESTRWGVTDTQYF. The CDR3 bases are TGTGCCATCATAGAGTCTACCCGGTGGGGAGTCACAGATACGCAGTATTTT.

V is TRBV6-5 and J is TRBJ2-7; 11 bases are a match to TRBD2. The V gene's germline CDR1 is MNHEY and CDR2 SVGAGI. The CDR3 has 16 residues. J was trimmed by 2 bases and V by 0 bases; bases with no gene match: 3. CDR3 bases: TGTGCCAGCAGTTACTCGATGACTAGCGGGGCCTACGAGCAGTACTTC. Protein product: CASSYSMTSGAYEQYF.

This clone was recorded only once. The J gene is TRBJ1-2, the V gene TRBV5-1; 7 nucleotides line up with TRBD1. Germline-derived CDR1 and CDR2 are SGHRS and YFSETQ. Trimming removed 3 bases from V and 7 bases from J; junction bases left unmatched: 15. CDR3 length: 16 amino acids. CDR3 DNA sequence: TGCGCCAGCAGCTCGCAGTCAAGAGGGGGCTACGGTGGCTACACCTTC. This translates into CASSSQSRGGYGGYTF.

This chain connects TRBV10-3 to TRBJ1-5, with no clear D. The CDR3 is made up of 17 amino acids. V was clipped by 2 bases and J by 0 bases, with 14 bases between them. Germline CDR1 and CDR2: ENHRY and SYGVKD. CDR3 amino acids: CAISEEGFAYSNQPQHF. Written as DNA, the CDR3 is TGTGCCATCAGTGAGGAGGGATTCGCCTATAGCAATCAGCCCCAGCATTTT.

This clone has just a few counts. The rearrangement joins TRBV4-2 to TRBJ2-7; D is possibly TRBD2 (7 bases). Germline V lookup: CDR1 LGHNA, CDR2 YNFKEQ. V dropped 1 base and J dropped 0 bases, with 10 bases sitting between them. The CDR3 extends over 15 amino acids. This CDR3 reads CASSQVRGASYEQYF. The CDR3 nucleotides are TGTGCCAGCAGCCAAGTCCGGGGGGCCTCCTACGAGCAGTACTTC.

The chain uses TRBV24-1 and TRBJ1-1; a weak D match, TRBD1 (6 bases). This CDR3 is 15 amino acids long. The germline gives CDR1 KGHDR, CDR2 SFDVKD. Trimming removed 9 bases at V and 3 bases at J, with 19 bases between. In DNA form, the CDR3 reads TGTGCCACCCGGGGAAAAACAGGGAAGGACACTGAAGCTTTCTTT. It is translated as CATRGKTGKDTEAFF.